This T cell receptor beta chain is from a study of T cell responses to AZD1222 COVID-19 vaccine. Using immunoSEQ multiplex PCR, the repertoire was profiled, and TCRdb retains in-frame clones only, with some absent. This table holds about 170,000 clones, 85% to 95% found once. General study points: Regions left unmutated in variants are reportedly the target of nearly half of spike-specific TCRs.

Germline CDR1 is MNHEY and CDR2 is SMNVEV (reference sequence). Trimming removed 7 bases at V and 1 base at J, with 16 bases between. CDR3 length: 15 residues. Notes on this clone: Its specificity is not known.

The material sequenced was peripheral blood, taken on day 0 of AZD1222 vaccination. The receptor was isolated from an adult in good health. The chain recombines TRBV27 with TRBJ1-1; D may be TRBD1 (5 bases). CDR3 bases: TGTGCCAGCAACCACGACTTCGGGGGGAACACTGAAGCTTTCTTT. It specifies CASNHDFGGNTEAFF.